Following are 3 T cell receptor beta chains from one sample sequenced in a study of CD8 T cells in Susac syndrome. It was with random hexamers that roughly 0.5 to 1 ug RNA was reverse transcribed. A single record per CDR3 protein comes from TCRdb applying MiXCR to the immunoSEQ multiplex PCR reads. The sample shows approximately 210,000 distinct CDR3 sequences, 95% of them seen only once. The sample taken for sequencing was CD4+ T cells from PBMCs. The receptors stem from a human donor with multiple sclerosis.

This chain joins TRBV5-4 and TRBJ1-2; weak D call: TRBD1 (6 bases). The ends were cut back, 3 bases at V and 5 bases at J, with 14 bases in the middle. Germline CDR1 is SGHNT and CDR2 is YYREEE (reference sequence). The CDR3 spans 14 residues. The CDR3 sequence: CASSSPGRGYGYTF. Here the CDR3 DNA reads TGTGCCAGCAGCTCTCCGGGCAGGGGTTATGGCTACACCTTC.

This clonotype showed up just a few times. V usage is TRBV24-1 and J usage is TRBJ2-1, with D possibly TRBD2 on 5 matching bases. This CDR3 contains 14 residues. The germline V gene has CDR1 KGHDR and CDR2 SFDVKD. V was cut by 8 bases and J by 3 bases, with 13 bases left in between. For the CDR3, the DNA is TGTGCCACCAATGTCTTTGAGGGCTACAATGAGCAGTTCTTC. This gives the protein CATNVFEGYNEQFF.

This chain uses TRBV28 with TRBJ2-3; no reliable D call. Germline CDR1 MDHEN, CDR2 SYDVKM. The CDR3 length is 15 residues. V was clipped by 7 bases and J by 6 bases, with 20 bases between them. The CDR3 bases are TGTGCCAGCAACAAACCGGGCCTTAGGACGGATACGCAGTATTTT. Its translation is CASNKPGLRTDTQYF.